The next 11 T cell receptor beta chains were all read from a single sample in a study of human T cells and chemical hapten exposure (dated by TCRdb to the early 2020s). According to the study, the label for this sample's time point signals: patch test 1, 2 weeks after DPC sensitization. The treatment or condition tag for this specimen amounts to: therapeutic diphenylcyclopropenone sensitization with weekly scalp DPC. Receptors were amplified or captured by RACE. TCRdb names NextSeq 500 as the instrument used. TCRdb redid the processing of the public reads, applying fastp at Q25 and MiXCR, and retained in-frame beta chains. Rows are combined by CDR3 protein, so each entry shows the most common genes and DNA. This sample is represented by about 57,000 distinct CDR3 sequences; 9.3% of them were singletons. The ten most abundant clones make up 13% of the sample. The material was whole blood, obtained in connection with sensitization to the hapten diphenylcyclopropenone (DPC). The receptors shown here come from a middle-aged woman with alopecia areata. Some clones in this sample may be carry-over from other donors' samples.

The chain links TRBV20-1 to TRBJ2-3, with TRBD2 as a possible D gene (5 bases). V gave up 0 bases and J gave up 0 bases, with 13 bases separating them. In germline, CDR1 is DFQATT, CDR2 SNEGSKA (reference sequence). CDR3 length: 16 amino acids. The CDR3 reads CSAREGSPGSTDTQYF. In DNA form, the CDR3 reads TGCAGTGCTAGAGAGGGATCGCCGGGGAGCACAGATACGCAGTATTTT.

V gene TRBV6-7 combines with J gene TRBJ1-5; the match to TRBD1 covers 8 bases. TRBV6-7 is treated as an ORF (open reading frame) with a function not yet certain. Trimming removed 6 bases from V and 9 bases from J; junction bases left unmatched: 4. The CDR3 sequence is 12 residues long. As DNA, the CDR3 is TGTGCCAGCAGCCTGGACAGGGCGCCCCAGCATTTT. Its protein is CASSLDRAPQHF.

This clonotype was detected many times. The J gene is TRBJ2-2, the V gene TRBV6-4, with D possibly matching TRBD2 (5 bases). Trimming took 0 bases from V and 0 from J, leaving 5 bases between them. Germline loops: CDR1 MRHNA, CDR2 SNTAGT. CDR3 size: 15 residues. As DNA, the CDR3 is TGTGCCAGCAGTGACTCGGACTCGAACACCGGGGAGCTGTTTTTT. Residues: CASSDSDSNTGELFF.

This clonotype was seen at least ten times. The chain links TRBV5-1 to TRBJ1-5; D not resolved. Germline V CDR1 and CDR2: SGHRS, YFSETQ. The CDR3 has 14 residues. Trimming took 0 bases from V and 2 from J, leaving 6 bases between them. The CDR3 DNA sequence: TGCGCCAGCAGCTTGGATGGGGGCAATCAGCCCCAGCATTTT. Translated: CASSLDGGNQPQHF.

This clonotype was recorded many times. This chain joins TRBV12-3 or TRBV12-4 and TRBJ2-7; 9 nucleotides match TRBD1. The V and J ends lost 7 bases and 2 bases, in that order; junction bases with no gene match: 6. CDR3 length: 14 residues. CDR3 in DNA: TGTGCCAGCACCCTGGACAGGGGCGCCTACGAGCAGTACTTC. This codes for CASTLDRGAYEQYF.

This clonotype was detected many times. The chain is built from TRBV6-7 and TRBJ1-6, with D possibly matching TRBD1 (6 bases). TRBV6-7 is reported as an ORF; its role is uncertain. Trimming shortened V by 7 bases and J by 0 bases, and 28 bases separated the two germline ends. The CDR3 totals 21 residues. The CDR3 sequence: CASTTESPRDTGSSYNSPLHF. The CDR3 nucleotides read TGTGCCAGCACGACTGAATCTCCGCGGGACACGGGGAGCTCCTATAATTCACCCCTCCACTTT.

This clonotype was seen repeatedly, ten times or more. The V and J genes are TRBV6-5 and TRBJ1-1; TRBD1 is a possible D gene (5 bases). Looked up from germline, CDR1 is MNHEY and CDR2 is SVGAGI. The CDR3 has 13 residues. Trimming shortened V by 2 bases and J by 5 bases, and 9 bases separated the two germline ends. The CDR3 DNA sequence: TGTGCCAGCAGTTACCAGGGTGTGACTGAAGCTTTCTTT. This encodes CASSYQGVTEAFF.

This clonotype came up many times. V and J are TRBV11-2 and TRBJ2-1; 8 bases match TRBD2. V lost 4 bases and J lost 5; bases outside the gene matches: 10. The germline V gene encodes CDR1 SGHAT and CDR2 FQNNGV. This CDR3 is 16 amino acids long. The CDR3 bases are TGTGCCAGCAGCTCCCCAGGCGGGGGGATACACAATGAGCAGTTCTTC. Translating it yields CASSSPGGGIHNEQFF.

V and J are TRBV7-2 and TRBJ2-7, with a tentative D call TRBD2 (6 bases). The CDR3 totals 14 residues. Germline values: CDR1 SGHTA, CDR2 FQGNSA. With 5 bases removed from V and 4 bases from J, the gap between germline ends came to 15 bases. The CDR3 is CASSPGGANYEQYF. The CDR3 DNA reads TGTGCCAGCAGCCCTGGCGGGGCTAATTACGAGCAGTACTTC.

This clonotype occurred a few times. V is TRBV20-1 and J is TRBJ1-1; D unclear. CDR3 length: 13 residues. Between the trimmed V and J ends, which lost 1 base and 0 bases, there was a span of 6 bases. Per germline, CDR1 DFQATT and CDR2 SNEGSKA (reference sequence). The CDR3 region has the DNA TGCAGTGCTAGAGGGGAGTTGAACACTGAAGCTTTCTTT. Amino acid sequence: CSARGELNTEAFF.

In this sample, this clonotype turned up many times. The chain links TRBV28 to TRBJ1-5; possible D gene TRBD1, 6 bases. The V end lost 6 bases, the J end lost 1 base, and 13 bases lay between the germline ends. CDR3 length: 15 residues. Germline CDR1 is MDHEN and CDR2 is SYDVKM. CDR3 nucleotides: TGTGCCAGCAGGAGGGGGGGGCAAAGCAATCAGCCCCAGCATTTT. Its translation is CASRRGGQSNQPQHF.